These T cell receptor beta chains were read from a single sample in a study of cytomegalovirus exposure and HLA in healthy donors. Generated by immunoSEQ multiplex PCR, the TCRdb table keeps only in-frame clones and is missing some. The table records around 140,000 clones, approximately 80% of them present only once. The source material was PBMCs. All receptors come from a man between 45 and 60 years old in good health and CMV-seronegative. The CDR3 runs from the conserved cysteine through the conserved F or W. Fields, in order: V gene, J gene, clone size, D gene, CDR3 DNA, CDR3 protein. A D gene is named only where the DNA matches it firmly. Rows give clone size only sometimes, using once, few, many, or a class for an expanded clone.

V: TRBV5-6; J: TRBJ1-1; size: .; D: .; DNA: TGTGCCAGCAGCTTGGGCCCCCGCACAGGCCCTGAAGCTTTCTTT; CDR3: CASSLGPRTGPEAFF
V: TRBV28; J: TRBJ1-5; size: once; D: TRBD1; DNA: TGTGCCAGCAGCTCCGCTGGGACAGGGGGCAATCAGCCCCAGCATTTT; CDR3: CASSSAGTGGNQPQHF
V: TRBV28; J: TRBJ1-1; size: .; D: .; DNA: TGTGCCAGCATAGGCAGGGGAGGGAGAGGTGAAGCTTTCTTT; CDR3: CASIGRGGRGEAFF
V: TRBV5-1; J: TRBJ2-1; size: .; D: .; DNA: TGCGCCAGCAGCTTGGGACAGGCATCGGATGAGCAGTTCTTC; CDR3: CASSLGQASDEQFF
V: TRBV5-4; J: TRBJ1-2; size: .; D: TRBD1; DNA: TGTGCCAGCAGCTTGGATGAGGGGGCGAACTATGGCTACACCTTC; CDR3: CASSLDEGANYGYTF
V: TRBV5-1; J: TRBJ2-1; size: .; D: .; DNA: TGCGCCAGCAGCTTTGTCGGGACACAATACAATGAGCAGTTCTTC; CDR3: CASSFVGTQYNEQFF
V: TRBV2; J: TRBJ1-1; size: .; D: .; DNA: TGTGCCAGCTGGGGGGGGAATTCGAGAACTGAAGCTTTCTTT; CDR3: CASWGGNSRTEAFF
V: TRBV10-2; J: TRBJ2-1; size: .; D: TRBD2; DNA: TGCGCCAGCAGTGGGATACTAGCGGGAGAGAGCAATGAGCAGTTCTTC; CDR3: CASSGILAGESNEQFF
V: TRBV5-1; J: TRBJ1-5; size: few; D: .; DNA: TGCGCCAGCAGCCCAAACGGGGGTGGCAATCAGCCCCAGCATTTT; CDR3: CASSPNGGGNQPQHF
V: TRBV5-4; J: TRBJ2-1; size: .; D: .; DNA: TGTGCCAGCAGCTGGGGGCAGGCTGCGAACAATGAGCAGTTCTTC; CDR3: CASSWGQAANNEQFF
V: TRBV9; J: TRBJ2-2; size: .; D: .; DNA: TGTGCCAGCAGCGTGAGGACTGCGAACACCGGGGAGCTGTTTTTT; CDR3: CASSVRTANTGELFF
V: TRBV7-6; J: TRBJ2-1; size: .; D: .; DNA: TGTGCCAGCAGCTCCGGGACTTACAATGAGCAGTTCTTC; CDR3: CASSSGTYNEQFF
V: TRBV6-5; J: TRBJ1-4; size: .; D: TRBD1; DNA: TGTGCCAGCAGTCCAGGAACAGGGGGATATGAAAAACTGTTTTTT; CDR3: CASSPGTGGYEKLFF
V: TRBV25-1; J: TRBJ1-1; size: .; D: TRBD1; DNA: TGTGCCAGCAACACCGGGACAGGGGTGAACACTGAAGCTTTCTTT; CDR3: CASNTGTGVNTEAFF
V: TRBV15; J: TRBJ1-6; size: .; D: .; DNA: TGTGCCACCAGCAGTCCCCTAGGGGGTGGGGCGGATTCACCCCTCCACTTT; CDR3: CATSSPLGGGADSPLHF
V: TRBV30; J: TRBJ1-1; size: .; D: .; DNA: TGTGCCTGGAGTGTAGGAGATATGAACGAAGCTTTCTTT; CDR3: CAWSVGDMNEAFF